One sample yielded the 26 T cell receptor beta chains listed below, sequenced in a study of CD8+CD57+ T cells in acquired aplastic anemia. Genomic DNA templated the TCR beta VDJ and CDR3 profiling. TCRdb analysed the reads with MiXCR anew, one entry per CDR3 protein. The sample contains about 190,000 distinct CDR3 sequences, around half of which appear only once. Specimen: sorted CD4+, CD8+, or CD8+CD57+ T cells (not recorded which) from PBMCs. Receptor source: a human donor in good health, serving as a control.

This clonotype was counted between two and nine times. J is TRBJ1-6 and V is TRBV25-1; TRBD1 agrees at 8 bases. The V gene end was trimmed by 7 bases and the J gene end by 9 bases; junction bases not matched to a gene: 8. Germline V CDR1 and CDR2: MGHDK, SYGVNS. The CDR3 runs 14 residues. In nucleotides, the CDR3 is TGTGCCAGCACCGACAGGGGAATAAGTTCACCCCTCCACTTT. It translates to CASTDRGISSPLHF.

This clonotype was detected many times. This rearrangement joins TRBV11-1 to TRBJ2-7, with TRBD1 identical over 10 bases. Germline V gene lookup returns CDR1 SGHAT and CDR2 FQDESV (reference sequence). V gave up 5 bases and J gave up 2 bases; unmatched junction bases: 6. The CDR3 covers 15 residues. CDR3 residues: CASSQSGTGAYEQYF. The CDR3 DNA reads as TGTGCCAGCAGCCAATCCGGGACAGGGGCCTACGAGCAGTACTTC.

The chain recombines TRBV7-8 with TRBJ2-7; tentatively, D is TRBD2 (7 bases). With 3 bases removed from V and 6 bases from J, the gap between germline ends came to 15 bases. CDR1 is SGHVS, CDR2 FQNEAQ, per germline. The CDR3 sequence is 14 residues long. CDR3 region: CASSFSGAGAEQYF. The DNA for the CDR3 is TGTGCCAGCAGCTTCTCGGGGGCGGGAGCCGAGCAGTACTTC.

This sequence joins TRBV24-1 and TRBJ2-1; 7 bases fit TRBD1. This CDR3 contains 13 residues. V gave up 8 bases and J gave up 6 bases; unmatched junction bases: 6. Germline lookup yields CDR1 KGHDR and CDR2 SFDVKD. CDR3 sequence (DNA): TGTGCCACCACAGGGACAGTCGGCAATGAGCAGTTCTTC. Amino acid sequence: CATTGTVGNEQFF.

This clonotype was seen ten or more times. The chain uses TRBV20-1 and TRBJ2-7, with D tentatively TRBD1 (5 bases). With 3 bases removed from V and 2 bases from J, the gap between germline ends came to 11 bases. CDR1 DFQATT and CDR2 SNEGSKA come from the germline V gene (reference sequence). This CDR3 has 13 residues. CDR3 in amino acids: CSASGQGPYEQYF. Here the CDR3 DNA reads TGCAGTGCTAGTGGGCAGGGTCCCTACGAGCAGTACTTC.

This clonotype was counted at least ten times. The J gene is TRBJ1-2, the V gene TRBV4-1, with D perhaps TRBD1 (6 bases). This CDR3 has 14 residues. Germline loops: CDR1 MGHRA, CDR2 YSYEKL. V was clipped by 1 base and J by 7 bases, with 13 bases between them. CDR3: CASSQVGAGGGYTF. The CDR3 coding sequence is TGCGCCAGCAGCCAAGTGGGGGCCGGGGGTGGCTACACCTTC.

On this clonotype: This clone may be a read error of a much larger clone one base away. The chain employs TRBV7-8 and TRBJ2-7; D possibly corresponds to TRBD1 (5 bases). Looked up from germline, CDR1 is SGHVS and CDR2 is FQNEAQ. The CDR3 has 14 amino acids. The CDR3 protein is CASTGPTVSYKQYF. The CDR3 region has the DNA TGTGCCAGCACCGGACCGACAGTCTCCTACAAGCAGTACTTC. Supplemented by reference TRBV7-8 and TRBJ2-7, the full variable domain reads GAGVSQSPRYKVAKRGQDVALRCDPISGHVSLFWYQQALGQGPEFLTYFQNEAQLDKSGLPSDRFFAERPEGSVSTLKIQRTQQEDSAVYLCASTGPTVSYKQYFGPGTRLTVT.

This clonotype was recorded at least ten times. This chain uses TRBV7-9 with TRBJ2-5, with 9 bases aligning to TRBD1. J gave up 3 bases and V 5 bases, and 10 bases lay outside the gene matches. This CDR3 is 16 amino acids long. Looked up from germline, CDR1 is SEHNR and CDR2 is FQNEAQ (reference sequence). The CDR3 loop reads CASSLPRDRAEETQYF. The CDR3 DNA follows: TGTGCCAGCAGCCTACCCCGGGACAGGGCTGAAGAGACCCAGTACTTC. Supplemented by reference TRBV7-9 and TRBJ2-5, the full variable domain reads DTGVSQNPRHKITKRGQNVTFRCDPISEHNRLYWYRQTLGQGPEFLTYFQNEAQLEKSRLLSDRFSAERPKGSFSTLEIQRTEQGDSAMYLCASSLPRDRAEETQYFGPGTRLLVL.

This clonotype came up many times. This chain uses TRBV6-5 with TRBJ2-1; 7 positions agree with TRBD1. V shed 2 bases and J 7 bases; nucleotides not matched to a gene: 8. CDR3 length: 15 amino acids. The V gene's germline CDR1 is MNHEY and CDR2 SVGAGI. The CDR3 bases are TGTGCCAGCAGTTACGAGATAGGGGGCTGGAATGAGCAGTTCTTC. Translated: CASSYEIGGWNEQFF.

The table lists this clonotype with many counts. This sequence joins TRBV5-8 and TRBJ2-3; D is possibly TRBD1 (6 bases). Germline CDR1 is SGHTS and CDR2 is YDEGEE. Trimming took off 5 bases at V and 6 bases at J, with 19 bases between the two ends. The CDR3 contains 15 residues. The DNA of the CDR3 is TGTGCCAGCAGGTTAGAGACAGGAGCCATGGATACGCAGTATTTT. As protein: CASRLETGAMDTQYF.

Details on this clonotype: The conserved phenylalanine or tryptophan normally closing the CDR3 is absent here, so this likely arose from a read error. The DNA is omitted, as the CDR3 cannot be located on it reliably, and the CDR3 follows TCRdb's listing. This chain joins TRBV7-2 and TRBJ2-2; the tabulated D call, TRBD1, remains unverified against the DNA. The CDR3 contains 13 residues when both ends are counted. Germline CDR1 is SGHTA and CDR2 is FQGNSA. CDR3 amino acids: CASSHSAVTGERK.

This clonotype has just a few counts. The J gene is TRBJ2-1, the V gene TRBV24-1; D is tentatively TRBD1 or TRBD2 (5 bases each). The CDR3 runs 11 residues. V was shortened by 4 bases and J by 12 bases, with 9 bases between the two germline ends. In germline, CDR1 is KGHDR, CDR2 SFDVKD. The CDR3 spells CATSEGTWQFF. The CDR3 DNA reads TGTGCCACCAGTGAAGGGACCTGGCAGTTCTTC.

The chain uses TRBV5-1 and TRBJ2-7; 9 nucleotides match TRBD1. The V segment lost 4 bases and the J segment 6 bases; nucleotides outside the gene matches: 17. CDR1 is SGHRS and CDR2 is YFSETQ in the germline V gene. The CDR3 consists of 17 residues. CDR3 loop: CASSQGWDRDPSTEQYF. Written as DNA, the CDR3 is TGCGCCAGCAGCCAAGGATGGGACAGGGACCCCTCGACCGAGCAGTACTTC.

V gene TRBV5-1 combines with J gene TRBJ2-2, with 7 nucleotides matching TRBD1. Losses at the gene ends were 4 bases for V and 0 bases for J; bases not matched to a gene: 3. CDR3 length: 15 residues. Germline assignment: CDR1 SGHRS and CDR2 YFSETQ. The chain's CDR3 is CASSPDRANTGELFF. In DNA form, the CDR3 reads TGCGCCAGCAGCCCAGACAGGGCGAACACCGGGGAGCTGTTTTTT. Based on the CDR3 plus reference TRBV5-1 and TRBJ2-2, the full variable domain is KAGVTQTPRYLIKTRGQQVTLSCSPISGHRSVSWYQQTPGQGLQFLFEYFSETQRNKGNFPGRFSGRQFSNSRSEMNVSTLELGDSALYLCASSPDRANTGELFFGEGSRLTVL.

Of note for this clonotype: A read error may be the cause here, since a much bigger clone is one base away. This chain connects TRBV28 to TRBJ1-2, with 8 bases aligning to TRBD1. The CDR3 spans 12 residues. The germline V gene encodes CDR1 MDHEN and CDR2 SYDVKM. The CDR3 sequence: CAGSSGQGRYTF. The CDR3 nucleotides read TGTGCCGGCAGTTCAGGACAGGGTCGCTACACCTTC.

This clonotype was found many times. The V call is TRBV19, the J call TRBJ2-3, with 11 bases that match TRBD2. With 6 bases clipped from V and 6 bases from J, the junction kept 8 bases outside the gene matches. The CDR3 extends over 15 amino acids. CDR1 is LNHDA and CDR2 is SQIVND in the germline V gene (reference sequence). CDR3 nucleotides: TGTGCCAGTAGAGATCCGGGACTAGCGGAGGATACGCAGTATTTT. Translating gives CASRDPGLAEDTQYF.

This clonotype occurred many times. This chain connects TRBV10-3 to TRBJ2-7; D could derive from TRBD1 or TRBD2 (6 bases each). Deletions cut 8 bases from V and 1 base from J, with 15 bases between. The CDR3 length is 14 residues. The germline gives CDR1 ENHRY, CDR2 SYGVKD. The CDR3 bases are TGTGCCATCGGAGGGACAAGGGGATCCTACGAGCAGTACTTC. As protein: CAIGGTRGSYEQYF.

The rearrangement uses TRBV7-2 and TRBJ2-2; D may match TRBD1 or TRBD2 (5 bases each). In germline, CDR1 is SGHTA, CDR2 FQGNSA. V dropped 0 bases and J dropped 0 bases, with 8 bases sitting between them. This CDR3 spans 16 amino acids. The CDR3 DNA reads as TGTGCCAGCAGCTTAGCGGGGGTTACGAACACCGGGGAGCTGTTTTTT. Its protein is CASSLAGVTNTGELFF.

The CDR3 DNA reads as TGTGTACCTCAGGGTGAGAGCTCCTACGAGCAGTACTTC. Amino acid sequence: CVPQGESSYEQYF. The chain joins TRBV19 to TRBJ2-7; perhaps TRBD1 as D (5 bases). The V gene's germline CDR1 is LNHDA and CDR2 SQIVND (reference sequence). This CDR3 contains 13 residues.

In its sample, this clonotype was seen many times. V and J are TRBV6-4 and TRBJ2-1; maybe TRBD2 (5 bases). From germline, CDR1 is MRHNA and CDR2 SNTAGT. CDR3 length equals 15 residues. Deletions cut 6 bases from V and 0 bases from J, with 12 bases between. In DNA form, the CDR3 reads TGTGCCAGCAGCCCCGGGAAAACCTCCTACAATGAGCAGTTCTTC. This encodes CASSPGKTSYNEQFF.

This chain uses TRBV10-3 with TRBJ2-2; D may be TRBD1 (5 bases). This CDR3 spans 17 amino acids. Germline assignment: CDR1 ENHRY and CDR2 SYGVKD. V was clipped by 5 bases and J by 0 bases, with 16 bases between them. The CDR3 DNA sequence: TGTGCCATCAGTTCTCCCCAGGGCTGTGCGAACACCGGGGAGCTGTTTTTT. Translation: CAISSPQGCANTGELFF.

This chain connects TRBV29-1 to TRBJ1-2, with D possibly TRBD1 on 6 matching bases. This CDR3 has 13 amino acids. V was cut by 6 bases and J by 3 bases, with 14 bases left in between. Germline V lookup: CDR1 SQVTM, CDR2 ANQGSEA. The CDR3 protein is CSVTEQGDYGYTF. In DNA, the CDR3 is TGCAGCGTGACTGAACAGGGAGACTATGGCTACACCTTC. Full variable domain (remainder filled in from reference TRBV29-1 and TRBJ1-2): SAVISQKPSRDICQRGTSLTIQCQVDSQVTMMFWYRQQPGQSLTLIATANQGSEATYESGFVIDKFPISRPNLTFSTLTVSNMSPEDSSIYLCSVTEQGDYGYTFGSGTRLTVV.

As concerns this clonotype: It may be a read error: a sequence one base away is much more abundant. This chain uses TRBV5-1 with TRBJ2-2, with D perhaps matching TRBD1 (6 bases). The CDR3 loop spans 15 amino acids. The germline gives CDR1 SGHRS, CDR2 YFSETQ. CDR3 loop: CAGSLGTIDSGELFF. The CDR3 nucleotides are TGCGCCGGCAGCTTGGGGACAATCGACAGCGGGGAGCTGTTTTTT.

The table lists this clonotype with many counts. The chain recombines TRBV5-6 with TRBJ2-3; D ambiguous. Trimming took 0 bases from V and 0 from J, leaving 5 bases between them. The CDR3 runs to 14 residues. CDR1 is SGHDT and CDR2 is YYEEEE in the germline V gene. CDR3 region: CASSLVDSTDTQYF. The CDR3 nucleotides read TGTGCCAGCAGCTTGGTCGATAGCACAGATACGCAGTATTTT.

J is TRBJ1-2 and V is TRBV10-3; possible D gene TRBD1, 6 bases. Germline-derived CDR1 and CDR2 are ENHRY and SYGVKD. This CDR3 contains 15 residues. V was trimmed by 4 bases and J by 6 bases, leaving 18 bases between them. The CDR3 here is CAISVQGIELHGYTF. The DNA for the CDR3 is TGTGCCATCAGTGTTCAGGGGATCGAGCTTCATGGCTACACCTTC.

The chain's CDR3 is CASSTSRDHYEQYF. CDR3 nucleotides: TGTGCCAGCAGCACGAGCAGGGACCACTACGAGCAGTACTTC. The gene calls are TRBV7-8 and TRBJ2-7; D is possibly TRBD1 or TRBD2 (5 bases each). The CDR3 runs 14 residues. The germline V gene has CDR1 SGHVS and CDR2 FQNEAQ. Trimming pared 5 bases from V and 3 bases from J, leaving 14 bases between.